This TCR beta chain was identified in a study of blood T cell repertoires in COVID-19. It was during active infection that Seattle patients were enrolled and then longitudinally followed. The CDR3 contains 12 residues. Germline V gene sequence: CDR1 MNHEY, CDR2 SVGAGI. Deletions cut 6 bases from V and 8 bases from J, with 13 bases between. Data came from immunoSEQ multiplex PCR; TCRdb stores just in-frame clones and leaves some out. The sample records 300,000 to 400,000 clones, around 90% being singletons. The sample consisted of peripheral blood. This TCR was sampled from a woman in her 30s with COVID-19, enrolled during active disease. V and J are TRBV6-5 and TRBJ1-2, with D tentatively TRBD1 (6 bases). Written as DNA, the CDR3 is TGTGCCAGCAGCTCCCGGGACATGGGCTACACCTTC. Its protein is CASSSRDMGYTF.